The 25 T cell receptor beta chains below were found in one sample sequenced in a study of OX40 agonist ivuxolimab in advanced cancers. Sequenced by immunoSEQ multiplex PCR; TCRdb stores in-frame clones only, minus some. The sample holds around 70,000 clones; roughly 89% are singletons and the top ten take 11%. This specimen consisted of CD4+ or CD8+ T cells sorted from blood, obtained in a trial of the OX40 agonist ivuxolimab. These receptors were collected from an adult with an advanced solid tumor such as melanoma, head and neck, liver or kidney cancer.

The rearrangement uses TRBV19 and TRBJ2-3; D is possibly TRBD1 (5 bases). The CDR3 has 14 residues. Between the trimmed V and J ends, which lost 6 bases and 1 base, there was a span of 11 bases. The germline gives CDR1 LNHDA, CDR2 SQIVND (reference sequence). In DNA form, the CDR3 reads TGTGCCAGTAGCCCGGGCAGGGGCACAGATACGCAGTATTTT. Its protein is CASSPGRGTDTQYF.

The V call is TRBV6-6, the J call TRBJ2-5; TRBD1 is a possible D gene (6 bases). With 5 bases removed from V and 5 bases from J, the gap between germline ends came to 12 bases. The CDR3 runs 13 residues. Looked up from germline, CDR1 is MNHNY and CDR2 is SVGAGI (reference sequence). The CDR3: CASSRIRGETQYF. CDR3 DNA: TGTGCCAGCAGTCGGATCAGGGGCGAGACCCAGTACTTC.

This chain links TRBV10-3 with TRBJ2-7, with 7 nucleotides matching TRBD2. V shed 2 bases, J shed 2 bases, and the junction held 12 bases outside the gene matches. CDR1 and CDR2 (germline): ENHRY, SYGVKD. The CDR3 has 17 amino acids. In DNA form, the CDR3 reads TGTGCCATCAGTGAGGCGGGAGAGTCGTTAAGACCCTACGAGCAGTACTTC. It yields the protein CAISEAGESLRPYEQYF.

CDR3 loop: CASTLAGGSTDTQYF. DNA of the CDR3: TGTGCCAGCACGCTAGCGGGAGGGAGTACAGATACGCAGTATTTT. This chain joins TRBV6-1 and TRBJ2-3; 12 nucleotides align to TRBD2. Germline-derived CDR1 and CDR2 are MNHNS and SASEGT. Germline trimming cut 7 bases from V and 3 bases from J; bases unmatched to any gene: 5. This CDR3 contains 15 residues.

V usage is TRBV6-5 and J usage is TRBJ1-4, with 10 bases lining up with TRBD1. J was trimmed by 8 bases and V by 6 bases; bases with no gene match: 6. The CDR3 extends over 14 amino acids. The germline gives CDR1 MNHEY, CDR2 SVGAGI. CDR3 loop: CASSRTGGEEKLFF. The CDR3 DNA sequence: TGTGCCAGCAGCCGGACAGGGGGTGAGGAAAAACTGTTTTTT.

The V call is TRBV10-1, the J call TRBJ2-1, with 7 bases identical to TRBD1. The ends lost 6 bases at V and 0 bases at J; junction bases unmatched: 2. The CDR3 consists of 14 residues. Germline V CDR1 and CDR2: WNHNN, SYGVQD (reference sequence). CDR3 in amino acids: CASRGTDSYNEQFF. CDR3 DNA sequence: TGCGCCAGCAGGGGGACAGACTCCTACAATGAGCAGTTCTTC.

The chain combines TRBV28 with TRBJ2-7, with no clear D. Germline V lookup: CDR1 MDHEN, CDR2 SYDVKM. CDR3 size: 17 residues. Trimming pared 4 bases from V and 11 bases from J, leaving 30 bases between. The CDR3 DNA sequence: TGTGCCAGCAGTTCCGCCTCATCGAGACCCACCCAACTTAGGAAGTACTTC. It specifies CASSSASSRPTQLRKYF. The variable domain in full, with the rest retrieved from reference TRBV28 and TRBJ2-7, is DVKVTQSSRYLVKRTGEKVFLECVQDMDHENMFWYRQDPGLGLRLIYFSYDVKMKEKGDIPEGYSVSREKKERFSLILESASTNQTSMYLCASSSASSRPTQLRKYFGPGTRLTVT.

The chain's CDR3 is CASSLGLAGGVDTQYF. CDR3 coding DNA: TGTGCCAGCAGTCTAGGACTAGCGGGGGGTGTTGATACGCAGTATTTT. J is TRBJ2-3 and V is TRBV28; the match to TRBD2 covers 14 bases. Trimming at V came to 5 bases and at J to 6 bases, leaving 7 bases not matched to a gene. The length of the CDR3 is 16 residues. In germline, CDR1 is MDHEN, CDR2 SYDVKM.

The chain is built from TRBV29-1 and TRBJ1-1; a possible D gene is TRBD1 (6 bases). In germline, CDR1 is SQVTM, CDR2 ANQGSEA. With 7 bases removed from V and 1 base from J, the gap between germline ends came to 13 bases. CDR3 length: 13 amino acids. The chain's CDR3 is CSAAQGTNTEAFF. The CDR3 nucleotides read TGCAGCGCCGCACAGGGAACGAACACTGAAGCTTTCTTT.

This chain joins TRBV18 and TRBJ2-3; D is unclear. Trimming shortened V by 4 bases and J by 0 bases, and 11 bases separated the two germline ends. The CDR3 totals 15 residues. Per the germline V gene, CDR1 is KGHSH and CDR2 is LQKENI. The DNA for the CDR3 is TGTGCCAGCTCACTACGCGGATCTAGCACAGATACGCAGTATTTT. Its protein is CASSLRGSSTDTQYF.

The V call is TRBV2, the J call TRBJ1-5, with D perhaps matching TRBD1 (6 bases). Germline-derived CDR1 and CDR2 are SNHLY and FYNNEI. V was shortened by 3 bases and J by 0 bases, with 12 bases between the two germline ends. This CDR3 has 16 residues. CDR3 protein: CASSDIGTPSNQPQHF. The CDR3 DNA follows: TGTGCCAGCAGTGATATAGGGACACCTAGCAATCAGCCCCAGCATTTT.

The chain employs TRBV6-6 and TRBJ1-2, with D maybe TRBD1 (5 bases). Trimming removed 5 bases from V and 7 bases from J, with 11 bases in between. The CDR3 runs to 12 residues. CDR1 is MNHNY, CDR2 SVGAGI, per germline (reference sequence). Here the CDR3 DNA reads TGTGCCAGCAGTCCCCCGACAGCTGGCTACACCTTC. Translating gives CASSPPTAGYTF.

The chain combines TRBV7-9 with TRBJ1-1; maybe TRBD1 (5 bases). Germline V gene lookup returns CDR1 SEHNR and CDR2 FQNEAQ (reference sequence). V shed 6 bases and J shed 5 bases, with 10 bases lying between them. The CDR3 sequence is 12 residues long. In nucleotides, the CDR3 is TGTGCCAGCAGAACCGACAGAACTGAAGCTTTCTTT. It is translated as CASRTDRTEAFF.

This chain links TRBV19 with TRBJ2-2; D not resolved. This CDR3 is built from 15 residues. V shed 4 bases and J shed 0 bases, with 9 bases lying between them. Germline CDR1 reads LNHDA; CDR2 reads SQIVND (reference sequence). The CDR3 is CASSTISSNTGELFF. In DNA, the CDR3 is TGTGCCAGTAGTACGATATCTTCGAACACCGGGGAGCTGTTTTTT.

The genes are TRBV6-5 and TRBJ1-1; D remains ambiguous. CDR1 and CDR2 from the germline V gene are MNHEY and SVGAGI. This CDR3 has 13 residues. V dropped 1 base and J dropped 1 base, with 4 bases sitting between them. This CDR3 reads CASSYWGNTEAFF. CDR3 DNA: TGTGCCAGCAGTTACTGGGGGAACACTGAAGCTTTCTTT.

The CDR3 nucleotides are TGTGCCAGCAGCTCCGACAGATCCGGGGAGCTGTTTTTT. This translates into CASSSDRSGELFF. The rearrangement links TRBV7-3 to TRBJ2-2; D may be TRBD1 (5 bases). Germline V gene lookup returns CDR1 SGHTA and CDR2 FQGTGA. The CDR3 has 13 amino acids. Trimming pared 4 bases from V and 6 bases from J, leaving 9 bases between.

In this sample, this clone turned up many times. The rearrangement uses TRBV28 and TRBJ1-5; D is unclear. The CDR3 sequence is 12 residues long. Germline V lookup: CDR1 MDHEN, CDR2 SYDVKM. Trimming shortened V by 8 bases and J by 6 bases, and 11 bases separated the two germline ends. CDR3 bases: TGTGCCAGCTCCTCGTATAGTCAGCCCCAGCATTTT. The encoded protein is CASSSYSQPQHF.

CDR3 residues: CASSLNRAWGQPQHF. The CDR3 DNA reads TGTGCCAGCAGCCTTAACAGGGCGTGGGGGCAGCCCCAGCATTTT. This chain joins TRBV28 and TRBJ1-5, with a possible D match to TRBD1 (6 bases). V was trimmed by 6 bases and J by 7 bases, leaving 19 bases between them. Germline V lookup: CDR1 MDHEN, CDR2 SYDVKM. CDR3 size: 15 residues. Combining the CDR3 with reference TRBV28 and TRBJ1-5 gives the whole variable domain DVKVTQSSRYLVKRTGEKVFLECVQDMDHENMFWYRQDPGLGLRLIYFSYDVKMKEKGDIPEGYSVSREKKERFSLILESASTNQTSMYLCASSLNRAWGQPQHFGDGTRLSIL.

The chain couples TRBV10-3 to TRBJ2-7; tentative D call: TRBD2 (5 bases). The V gene lost 7 bases and the J gene lost 2 bases, with 15 bases spanning the gap. Germline V lookup: CDR1 ENHRY, CDR2 SYGVKD. CDR3 size: 14 residues. Here the CDR3 DNA reads TGTGCCATCAAGCGGCAGGAGGAAACCTACGAGCAGTACTTC. It translates to CAIKRQEETYEQYF.

This clone turned up a few times. The rearrangement uses TRBV18 and TRBJ1-5; a possible D gene is TRBD1 (5 bases). The ends were cut back, 2 bases at V and 4 bases at J, with 9 bases in the middle. The CDR3 has 14 amino acids. CDR1 is KGHSH and CDR2 is LQKENI in the germline V gene. The CDR3 sequence: CASSPIQANQPQHF. For the CDR3, the DNA is TGTGCCAGCTCACCAATACAGGCAAATCAGCCCCAGCATTTT.

This chain links TRBV4-2 with TRBJ2-7, with D possibly called TRBD1 or TRBD2 (5 bases each). Trimming stripped 5 bases from V and 8 bases from J, with 13 bases between. In germline, CDR1 is LGHNA, CDR2 YNFKEQ. The CDR3 extends over 12 amino acids. CDR3 in amino acids: CASSGGDSQQYF. For the CDR3, the DNA is TGTGCCAGCAGCGGGGGAGACTCACAGCAGTACTTC.

This clone occurred once. The CDR3 is CASSLPASSSYNEQFF. CDR3 in DNA: TGTGCCAGCAGCCTCCCGGCGTCCAGCTCCTACAATGAGCAGTTCTTC. The genes are TRBV11-2 and TRBJ2-1; D ambiguous. The ends were cut back, 5 bases at V and 0 bases at J, with 14 bases in the middle. The germline CDR1 and CDR2 sequences are SGHAT and FQNNGV. The CDR3 is 16 residues long.

V usage is TRBV5-5 and J usage is TRBJ1-4, with a tentative D call TRBD1 (5 bases). V was pared by 1 base and J by 3 bases, with 7 bases between. This CDR3 is 14 amino acids long. In germline, CDR1 is SGHKS, CDR2 YYEKEE (reference sequence). CDR3 nucleotide sequence: TGTGCCAGCAGCTTGTTGGGGCCTAATGAAAAACTGTTTTTT. This gives the protein CASSLLGPNEKLFF.

The chain employs TRBV18 and TRBJ1-1; the match to TRBD1 covers 7 bases. Trimming took 0 bases from V and 5 from J; bases not matched to a gene: 6. Germline CDR1 KGHSH, CDR2 LQKENI. The CDR3 runs 15 residues. CDR3 in amino acids: CASSPPSQGGTEAFF. CDR3 DNA sequence: TGTGCCAGCTCACCACCCAGTCAGGGGGGGACTGAAGCTTTCTTT. Full variable domain (remainder filled in from reference TRBV18 and TRBJ1-1): NAGVMQNPRHLVRRRGQEARLRCSPMKGHSHVYWYRQLPEEGLKFMVYLQKENIIDESGMPKERFSAEFPKEGPSILRIQQVVRGDSAAYFCASSPPSQGGTEAFFGQGTRLTVV.

This clone showed up just once. V and J are TRBV6-6 and TRBJ2-7; D uncertain. Trimming stripped 9 bases from V and 0 bases from J, with 15 bases between. The CDR3 is made up of 14 amino acids. CDR1 and CDR2 (germline): MNHNY, SVGAGI (reference sequence). The CDR3 sequence is CASRGMASSYEQYF. CDR3 in DNA: TGTGCCAGTCGAGGAATGGCTAGCTCCTACGAGCAGTACTTC.